A selection of T cell receptor beta chains follows, all from one sample in a study of cytomegalovirus exposure and HLA in healthy donors. Using immunoSEQ multiplex PCR, the repertoire was profiled, and TCRdb retains in-frame clones only, with some absent. Across over 100,000 clones, the top ten clones capture approximately 1.6% of the sample. What was sequenced was PBMCs. All receptors derive from a middle-aged woman in good health and CMV-seropositive. Both conserved end residues are part of each CDR3. A D gene is named only where the DNA matches it firmly.

TRBJ2-7 TRBV6-5 NA TGTGCCAGCAAGGAAACCCAGACTTTGGGGCAGTACTTC CASKETQTLGQYF
TRBJ2-5 TRBV29-1 TRBD1 TGCAGCGTGGCTACACAGGGGATAGCGGAGACCCAGTACTTC CSVATQGIAETQYF
TRBJ2-7 TRBV5-1 NA TGCGCCAGCAGCTTGGGGACACCTTCCTACGAGCAGTACTTC CASSLGTPSYEQYF
TRBJ2-3 TRBV5-1 TRBD2 TGCGCCAGCAGCCTTCGGACTAGCGGCACAGATACGCAGTATTTT CASSLRTSGTDTQYF
TRBJ2-7 TRBV7-9 TRBD2 TGTGCCAGCAGCAGATTAGCGGGAAGCTCCTACGAGCAGTACTTC CASSRLAGSSYEQYF
TRBJ1-5 TRBV6-6 TRBD1 TGTGCCAGCAGTTACGGACAGGGGAGTGTCAATCAGCCCCAGCATTTT CASSYGQGSVNQPQHF
TRBJ2-5 TRBV28 NA TGTGCCAGCAGTTTCCGGGAGAGACAGTACTTC CASSFRERQYF
TRBJ2-7 TRBV4-3 NA TGCGCCAGCAGCCAAGTACTAGGGGCCGCAAGGGAGGACGAGCAGTACTTC CASSQVLGAAREDEQYF
TRBJ1-2 TRBV30 NA TGTGCCTGGAGTGATCTAGGGGGAACCACCTATGGCTACACCTTC CAWSDLGGTTYGYTF
TRBJ2-1 TRBV5-4 NA TGTGCCAGCAACTCTAACTACGGCGGGGATTACAATGAGCAGTTCTTC CASNSNYGGDYNEQFF
TRBJ2-1 TRBV15 TRBD2 TGTGCCACCAGCAGGGGACTAGCGGGAGCCGTCAGTAGGAATGAGCAGTTCTTC CATSRGLAGAVSRNEQFF
TRBJ2-1 TRBV6-4 TRBD2 TGTGCCAGCAGTGAGGGCGGGAGGCCCTACAATGAGCAGTTCTTC CASSEGGRPYNEQFF
TRBJ2-5 TRBV29-1 NA TGCAGCGTTGTAAGCGTGGACCAAGAGACCCAGTACTTC CSVVSVDQETQYF
TRBJ2-1 TRBV19 TRBD2 TGTGCCAGTAGTCACGGACTAGCGGGATCGTGGGAGCAGTTCTTC CASSHGLAGSWEQFF
TRBJ2-6 TRBV5-3 NA TGTGCCAGAAGCCCCGGGAGCTCTGGGGCCAACGTCCTGACTTTC CARSPGSSGANVLTF
TRBJ1-4 TRBV5-1 NA TGCGCCAGCAGCGTTGGCGGGGGCGATGTTGATCGGAAACTGTTTTTT CASSVGGGDVDRKLFF
TRBJ2-1 TRBV6-1 TRBD2 TGTGCCAGCAGTGAATCGAGCGGGAGCTACAATGAGCAGTTCTTC CASSESSGSYNEQFF
TRBJ1-2 TRBV29-1 TRBD1 TGCAGCGTTGAAGGGACAGGACATGGCTACACCTTC CSVEGTGHGYTF
TRBJ2-1 TRBV19 NA TGTGCCAGCATGGACAGCGACTCCTACAATGAGCAGTTCTTC CASMDSDSYNEQFF
TRBJ2-2 TRBV18 TRBD1 TGTGCCAGCTCATTCGAGACAGGGACCGGGGAGCTGTTTTTT CASSFETGTGELFF
TRBJ1-5 TRBV6-5 NA TGTGCCAGCAGTTACAACGGTAATAGCAATCAGCCCCAGCATTTT CASSYNGNSNQPQHF
TRBJ1-1 TRBV10-2 NA TGCGCCAGCATCGAGGACAGAGAAGCTTTCTTT CASIEDREAFF
TRBJ2-2 TRBV4-3 NA TGCGCCAGCAGCTTCCGAGGAGGCAACACCGGGGAGCTGTTTTTT CASSFRGGNTGELFF
TRBJ1-3 TRBV7-9 NA TGTGCCAGCAGCTGGCAGAAATCTTCTTTCTCTGGAAACACCATATATTTT CASSWQKSSFSGNTIYF
TRBJ1-4 TRBV5-6 TRBD1 TGTGCCAGCAGCCGGGACAGGGAGGAAAAACTGTTTTTT CASSRDREEKLFF
TRBJ1-1 TRBV27 TRBD1 TGTGCCAGCAGTCGACAGGGCGCGAACACTGAAGCTTTCTTT CASSRQGANTEAFF